This TCR beta chain is drawn from a study of T-cell reconstitution after alpha-beta-depleted transplantation in children. Study-wide results and caveats: Several hundred graft clones that had expanded were reportedly the source of alpha-beta T cells about two months after transplant.

CDR1 is SGHAT, CDR2 FQDESV, per germline (reference sequence). This CDR3 has 13 residues. Trimming took off 3 bases at V and 11 bases at J, with 14 bases between the two ends. With regard to this clonotype: The antigen is unknown.

This sample's TCRbeta library carried unique molecular identifier barcodes. TCRdb re-called the PCR reads through MiXCR, storing one row per CDR3 protein. The sample includes 240,000 or so distinct CDR3 sequences, around 7.5% of them seen just once. The source of this sequence is a male patient aged 10 to 17 who had a stem cell transplant for acute lymphoblastic leukemia, so the T cells may come from the graft donor. The rearrangement joins TRBV11-1 to TRBJ2-1, with D perhaps TRBD2 (6 bases). Sequences were derived from PBMCs, mostly from graft donor cells, sampled 180 days after TCRalphabeta/CD19-depleted stem cell transplant. The CDR3 here is CASSFERASKQFF. DNA for the CDR3: TGTGCCAGCAGCTTCGAGCGGGCCTCTAAGCAGTTCTTC.